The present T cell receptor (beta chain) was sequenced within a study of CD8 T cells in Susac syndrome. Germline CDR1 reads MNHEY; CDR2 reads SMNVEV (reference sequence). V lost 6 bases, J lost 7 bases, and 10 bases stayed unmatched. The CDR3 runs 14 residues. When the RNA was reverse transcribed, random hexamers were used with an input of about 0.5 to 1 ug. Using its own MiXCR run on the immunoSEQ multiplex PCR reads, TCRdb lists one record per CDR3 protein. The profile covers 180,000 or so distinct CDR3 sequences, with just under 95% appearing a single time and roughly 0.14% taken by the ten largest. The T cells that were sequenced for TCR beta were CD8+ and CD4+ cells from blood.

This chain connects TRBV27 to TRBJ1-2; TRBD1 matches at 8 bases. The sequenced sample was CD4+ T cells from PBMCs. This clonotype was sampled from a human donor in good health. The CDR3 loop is CASRRADREGGYTF. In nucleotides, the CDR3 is TGTGCCAGCAGACGTGCGGACAGGGAGGGTGGCTACACCTTC.